Ten or more counts support the clone carrying this T cell receptor (beta chain). RNA transcripts provided the source from which TCR beta CDR3 regions were amplified. Primed by the HTBI set, a first-round RT-PCR was run on the TCR CDR3. Via MiXCR, TCRdb re-called the multiplex PCR reads, giving one row per CDR3 protein. In the table there are under 400,000 distinct CDR3 sequences, approximately 13% of which are singletons. This sample was included in a study of T cells in Graves' hyperthyroidism and ophthalmopathy. CDR3 length: 15 amino acids. Germline lookup yields CDR1 DFQATT and CDR2 SNEGSKA (reference sequence). The V gene end was trimmed by 0 bases and the J gene end by 2 bases; junction bases not matched to a gene: 6.

This TCR derives from a woman between 55 and 75 years old with Graves' hyperthyroidism. Material: blood. The chain has TRBV20-1 and TRBJ2-7, with 8 bases matching TRBD2. In DNA, the CDR3 is TGCAGTGCTAGAGATGGAATTAGCGGGGCCTACGAGCAGTACTTC. Translation: CSARDGISGAYEQYF.